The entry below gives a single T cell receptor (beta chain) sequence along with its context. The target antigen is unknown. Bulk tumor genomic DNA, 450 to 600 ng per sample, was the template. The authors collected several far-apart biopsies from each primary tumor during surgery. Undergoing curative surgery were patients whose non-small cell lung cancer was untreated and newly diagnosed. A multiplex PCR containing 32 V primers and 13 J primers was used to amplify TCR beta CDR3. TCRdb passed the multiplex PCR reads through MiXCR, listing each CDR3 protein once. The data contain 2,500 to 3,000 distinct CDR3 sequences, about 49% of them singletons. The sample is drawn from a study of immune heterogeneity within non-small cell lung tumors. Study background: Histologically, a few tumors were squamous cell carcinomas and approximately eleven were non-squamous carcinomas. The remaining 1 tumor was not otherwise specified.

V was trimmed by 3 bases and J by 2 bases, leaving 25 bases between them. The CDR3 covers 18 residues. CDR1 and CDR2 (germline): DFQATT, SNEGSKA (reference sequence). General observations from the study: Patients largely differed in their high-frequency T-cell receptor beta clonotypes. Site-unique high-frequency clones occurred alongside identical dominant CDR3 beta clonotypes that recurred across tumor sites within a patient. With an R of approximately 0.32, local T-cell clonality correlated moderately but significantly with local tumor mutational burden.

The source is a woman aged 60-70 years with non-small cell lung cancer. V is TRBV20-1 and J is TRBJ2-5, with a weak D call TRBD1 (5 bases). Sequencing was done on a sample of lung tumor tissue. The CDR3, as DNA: TGCAGTGCTAGCAGCTACCAAAAAGGGGCCATCGATCAAGAGACCCAGTACTTC. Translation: CSASSYQKGAIDQETQYF.